This TCR beta chain was obtained from a study of shared clonotypes between healthy human individuals. Some clones are missing from TCRdb's copy, which holds only in-frame ones; the method was immunoSEQ multiplex PCR. The sample records 2 million to 2.5 million clones, 85% to 95% being singletons. This TCR was sampled from a young man in good health. The sample comprised naive CD4+ T cells sorted from blood. The subset is: CD45RA+ positively selected.

The CDR3: CASSDWALNSPLHF. CDR3 sequence (DNA): TGTGCCAGCTCTGATTGGGCTCTTAATTCACCCCTCCACTTT. The chain couples TRBV25-1 to TRBJ1-6, with D hard to call. Germline lookup yields CDR1 MGHDK and CDR2 SYGVNS. The ends were cut back, 8 bases at V and 6 bases at J, with 14 bases in the middle. This CDR3 spans 14 amino acids.